This T cell receptor (beta chain) was recorded in a study of yellow fever vaccine responses in identical twins. Study-wide results and caveats: Reportedly, the T cell response mounted by twins to vaccine seemed partly convergent, partly personalized.

Turning to this clonotype: Its antigen is unknown.

This CDR3 contains 16 residues. Germline CDR1 reads PRHDT; CDR2 reads FYEKMQ (reference sequence). Trimming left V 3 bases short and J 6 bases short, with 20 bases between. TCRdb called the RT-PCR reads again in MiXCR, with one record for every CDR3 protein. The sample records over 1,000 distinct CDR3 sequences, 65% to 80% being singletons. The TCR originated in a female donor who received the yellow fever vaccine. The sequencing here drew on T cells from blood (PBMCs), unsorted or a sorted subset (not recorded which), taken before or after yellow fever vaccination (not recorded which). The chain is built from TRBV13 and TRBJ1-1, with D possibly being TRBD1 (5 bases). CDR3 loop: CASSLAGKSPIAEAFF. CDR3 in DNA: TGTGCCAGCAGCTTGGCAGGGAAGTCCCCAATCGCTGAAGCTTTCTTT.